The clone carrying this T cell receptor (beta chain) was detected only a few times. The sample is drawn from a study of blood T cell repertoires in COVID-19. The table came from immunoSEQ multiplex PCR; TCRdb's copy has only in-frame clones and leaves some out. The repertoire has over 300,000 clones, around 89% of them found once; the top ten carry 0.95% to 1%. The CDR3 has 15 residues. The V gene lost 0 bases and the J gene lost 5 bases, with 11 bases spanning the gap. Germline loops: CDR1 MNHEY, CDR2 SMNVEV (reference sequence). The chain recombines TRBV27 with TRBJ1-5; D is perhaps TRBD1 (5 bases). Sequencing was done on a sample of PBMCs or T cells enriched from blood (not recorded which). This receptor was taken from a woman between 25 and 40 years old with acute COVID-19. The CDR3 bases are TGTGCCAGCAGTTTATCCCCACGGGGGTATCAGCCCCAGCATTTT. This encodes CASSLSPRGYQPQHF.